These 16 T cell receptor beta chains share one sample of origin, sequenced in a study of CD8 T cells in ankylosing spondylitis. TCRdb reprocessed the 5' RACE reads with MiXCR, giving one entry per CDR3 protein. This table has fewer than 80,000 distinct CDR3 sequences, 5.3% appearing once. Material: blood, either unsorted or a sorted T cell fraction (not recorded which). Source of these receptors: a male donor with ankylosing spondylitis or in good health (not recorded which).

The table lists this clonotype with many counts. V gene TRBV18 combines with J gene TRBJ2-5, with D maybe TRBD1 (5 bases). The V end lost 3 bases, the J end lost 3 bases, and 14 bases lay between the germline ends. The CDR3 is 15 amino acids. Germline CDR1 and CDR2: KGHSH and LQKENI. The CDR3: CASSPTWGGEETQYF. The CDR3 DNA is TGTGCCAGCTCACCTACCTGGGGCGGCGAAGAGACCCAGTACTTC.

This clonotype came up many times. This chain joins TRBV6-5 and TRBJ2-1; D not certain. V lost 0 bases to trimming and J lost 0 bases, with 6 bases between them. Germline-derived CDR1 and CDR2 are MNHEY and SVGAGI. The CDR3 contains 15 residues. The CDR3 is CASSYSTVSYNEQFF. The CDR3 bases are TGTGCCAGCAGTTACTCGACGGTCTCCTACAATGAGCAGTTCTTC.

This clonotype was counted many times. Here the CDR3 DNA reads TGTGCCAGCGGGGAGGGGGACGGAGGACAGCCCCAGCATTTT. It encodes CASGEGDGGQPQHF. This chain links TRBV12-3 or TRBV12-4 with TRBJ1-5, with D maybe TRBD1 (6 bases). This CDR3 spans 14 amino acids. The V end lost 8 bases, the J end lost 7 bases, and 18 bases lay between the germline ends.

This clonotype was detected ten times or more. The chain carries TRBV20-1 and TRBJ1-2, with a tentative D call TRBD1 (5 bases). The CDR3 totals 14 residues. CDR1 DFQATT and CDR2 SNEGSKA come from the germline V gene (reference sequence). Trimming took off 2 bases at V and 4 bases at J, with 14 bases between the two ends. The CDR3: CSARPSLGPYGYTF. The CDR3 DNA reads TGCAGTGCTAGACCCAGCCTGGGGCCCTATGGCTACACCTTC.

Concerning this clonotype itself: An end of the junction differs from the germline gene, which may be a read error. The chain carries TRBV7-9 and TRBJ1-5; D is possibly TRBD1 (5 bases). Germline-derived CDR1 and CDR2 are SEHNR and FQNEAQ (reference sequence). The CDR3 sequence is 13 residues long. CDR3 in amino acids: CASNQGSNQPQHF. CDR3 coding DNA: TGCGCCAGCAACCAGGGAAGCAATCAGCCCCAGCATTTT.

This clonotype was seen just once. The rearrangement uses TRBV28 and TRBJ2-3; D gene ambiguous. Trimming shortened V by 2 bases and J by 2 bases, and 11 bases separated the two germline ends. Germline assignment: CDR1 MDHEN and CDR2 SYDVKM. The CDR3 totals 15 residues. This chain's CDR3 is CASSLPTMHTDTQYF. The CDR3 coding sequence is TGTGCCAGCAGTTTACCCACCATGCACACAGATACGCAGTATTTT.

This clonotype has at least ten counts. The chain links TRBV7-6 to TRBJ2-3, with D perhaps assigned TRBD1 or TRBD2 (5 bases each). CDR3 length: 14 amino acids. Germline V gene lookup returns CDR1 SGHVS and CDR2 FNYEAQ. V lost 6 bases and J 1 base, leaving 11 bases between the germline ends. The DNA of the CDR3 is TGTGCCAGCAGTGGGGGTAGTGGCACAGATACGCAGTATTTT. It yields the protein CASSGGSGTDTQYF.

CDR3 bases: TGTGCCAGCAGCTTAATTGGGGGCCCCTACAATGAGCAGTTCTTC. Amino acids: CASSLIGGPYNEQFF. The chain links TRBV7-9 to TRBJ2-1; D possibly corresponds to TRBD1 (6 bases). Per the germline V gene, CDR1 is SEHNR and CDR2 is FQNEAQ (reference sequence). This CDR3 has 15 amino acids. V gave up 2 bases and J gave up 2 bases, with 10 bases separating them.

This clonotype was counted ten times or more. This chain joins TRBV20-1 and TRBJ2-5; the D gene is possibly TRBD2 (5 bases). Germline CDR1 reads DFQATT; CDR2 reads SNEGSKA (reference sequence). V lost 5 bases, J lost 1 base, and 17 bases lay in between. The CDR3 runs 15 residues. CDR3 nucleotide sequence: TGCAGTGCTCCTCCCAGGACTTTTTTCCAAGAGACCCAGTACTTC. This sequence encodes CSAPPRTFFQETQYF.

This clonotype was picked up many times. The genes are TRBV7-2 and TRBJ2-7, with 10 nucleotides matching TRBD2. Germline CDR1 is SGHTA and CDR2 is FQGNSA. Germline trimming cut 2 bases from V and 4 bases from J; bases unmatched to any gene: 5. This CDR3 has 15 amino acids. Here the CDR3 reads CASSLIAGGVYEQYF. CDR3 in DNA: TGTGCCAGCAGCTTAATAGCGGGGGGAGTTTACGAGCAGTACTTC.

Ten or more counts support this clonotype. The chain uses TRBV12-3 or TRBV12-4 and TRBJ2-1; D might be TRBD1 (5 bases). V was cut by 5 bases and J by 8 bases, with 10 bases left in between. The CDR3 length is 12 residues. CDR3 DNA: TGTGCCAGCAGTCCTTGGGGCGATGAGCAGTTCTTC. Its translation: CASSPWGDEQFF.

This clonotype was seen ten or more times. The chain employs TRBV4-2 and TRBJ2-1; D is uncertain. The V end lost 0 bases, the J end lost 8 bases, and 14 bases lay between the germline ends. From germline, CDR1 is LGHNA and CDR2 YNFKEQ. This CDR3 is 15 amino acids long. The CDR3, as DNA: TGTGCCAGCAGCCAAGATTGGACGATGGGCGATGAGCAGTTCTTC. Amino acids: CASSQDWTMGDEQFF.

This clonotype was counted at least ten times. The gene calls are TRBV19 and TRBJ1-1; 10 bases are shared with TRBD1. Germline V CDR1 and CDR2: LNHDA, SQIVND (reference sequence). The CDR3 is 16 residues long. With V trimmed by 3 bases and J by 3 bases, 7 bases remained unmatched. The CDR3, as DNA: TGTGCCAGTAGTATTCGACAGGGGGCTTCGGACACTGAAGCTTTCTTT. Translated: CASSIRQGASDTEAFF.

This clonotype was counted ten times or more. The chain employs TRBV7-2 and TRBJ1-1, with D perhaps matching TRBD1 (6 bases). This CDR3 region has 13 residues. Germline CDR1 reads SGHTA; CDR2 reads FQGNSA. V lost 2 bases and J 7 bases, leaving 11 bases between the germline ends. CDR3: CASSLQGKGEAFF. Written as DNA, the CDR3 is TGTGCCAGCAGCTTACAGGGGAAGGGTGAAGCTTTCTTT.

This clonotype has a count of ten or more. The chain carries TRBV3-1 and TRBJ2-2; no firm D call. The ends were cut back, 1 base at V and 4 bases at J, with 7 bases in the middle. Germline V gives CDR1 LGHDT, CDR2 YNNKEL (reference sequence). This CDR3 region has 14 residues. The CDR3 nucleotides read TGTGCCAGCAGCCAAGTGTCGGGCACCGGGGAGCTGTTTTTT. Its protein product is CASSQVSGTGELFF.

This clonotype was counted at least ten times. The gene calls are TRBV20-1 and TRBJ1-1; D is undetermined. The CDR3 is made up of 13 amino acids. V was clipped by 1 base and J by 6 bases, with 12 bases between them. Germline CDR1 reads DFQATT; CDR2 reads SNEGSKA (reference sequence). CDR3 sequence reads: CSARGNPRSEAFF. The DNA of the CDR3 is TGCAGTGCTAGAGGAAATCCCCGGTCTGAAGCTTTCTTT.